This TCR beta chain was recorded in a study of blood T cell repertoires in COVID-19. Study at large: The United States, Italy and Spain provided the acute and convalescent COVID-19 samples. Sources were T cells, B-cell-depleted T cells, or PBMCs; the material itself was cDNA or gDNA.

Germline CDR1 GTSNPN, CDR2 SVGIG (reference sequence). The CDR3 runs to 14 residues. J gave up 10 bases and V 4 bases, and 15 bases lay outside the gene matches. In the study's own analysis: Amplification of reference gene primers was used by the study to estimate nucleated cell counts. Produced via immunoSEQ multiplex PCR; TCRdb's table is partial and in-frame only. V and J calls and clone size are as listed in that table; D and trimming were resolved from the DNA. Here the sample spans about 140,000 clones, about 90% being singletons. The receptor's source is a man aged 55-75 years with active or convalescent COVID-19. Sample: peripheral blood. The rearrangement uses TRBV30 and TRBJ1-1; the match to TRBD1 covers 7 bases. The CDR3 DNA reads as TGTGCCTGGACCCAAAACCAGGGGGTCGGTGGAGCTTTCTTT. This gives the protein CAWTQNQGVGGAFF.